Included here is one T cell receptor beta chain sequence, with context. A read error is likely, as this CDR3 ends without the conserved phenylalanine or tryptophan. This entry comes from a study of tumor and adjacent non-tumor tissue in lung cancer. Overall study: Samples averaged around 4.2 million productive TCRbeta reads each.

The template was RNA from unsorted bulk tissue. The library came from three nested PCR rounds adapted from ARM-PCR protocols. TCRdb recomputed calls from the multiplex PCR reads with MiXCR, one row per CDR3 protein. The profile shows fewer than 80,000 distinct CDR3 sequences, around 70% of them singletons. The CDR3 sequence is 13 residues long. Trimming removed 7 bases at V and 7 bases at J, with 16 bases between. Sequenced sample: lung tumor tissue. The receptor's source is a woman between 65 and 79 years old with non-small cell lung cancer. The V and J genes are TRBV12-3 or TRBV12-4 and TRBJ2-5, with D perhaps being TRBD1 or TRBD2 (5 bases each). CDR3 nucleotides: TGTGCCAGCACGGGGACGATGGGGTCGACCCAGTACCTC. This gives the protein CASTGTMGSTQYL.